This T cell receptor beta chain was sequenced for a study of hypomethylating agent response in myelodysplastic syndrome. Turning to the study itself: The mean patient age was approximately 67 +/- 5.9 years, and diploid cytogenetics predominated.

This table comes from immunoSEQ multiplex PCR, and its TCRdb copy is limited to in-frame clones, with some not included. Of over 3,000 clones listed, almost 85% are singletons. As concerns this clone: What it binds is unknown.

Findings of the study overall: Richness, rarefaction diversity and clonality did not change significantly after hypomethylating treatment. The cohort was small, with only roughly twelve patients analyzed.

The material sequenced was bone marrow, taken before or after starting hypomethylating agent treatment for myelodysplastic syndrome (not recorded which). The TCR sequence derives from a human donor with myelodysplastic syndrome.

The DNA of the CDR3 is TGTGCCAGTAGCTGGGACAGGGGGGTCGGGGAGACCCAGTACTTC. Translated: CASSWDRGVGETQYF. The chain employs TRBV19 and TRBJ2-5, with 11 bases identical to TRBD1. The CDR3 extends over 15 amino acids. V shed 6 bases, J shed 5 bases, and the junction held 8 bases outside the gene matches. Looked up from germline, CDR1 is LNHDA and CDR2 is SQIVND (reference sequence).